This note documents a single T cell receptor (beta chain) sequence. These data originate in a study of blood T cell repertoires in COVID-19. About the research overall: Samples of COVID-19 (acute and convalescent) were obtained from the United States, Italy and Spain.

The table came from immunoSEQ multiplex PCR; TCRdb's copy has only in-frame clones and leaves some out. This table has hundreds of thousands of clones, about 91% appearing once. Per germline, CDR1 SNHLY and CDR2 FYNNEI. Trimming removed 8 bases from V and 1 base from J; junction bases left unmatched: 5. The CDR3 is made up of 14 amino acids. Individuals drawn from 24 US areas were about 18 to 100 years old. The V and J genes are TRBV2 and TRBJ2-3, with 8 bases that match TRBD2. The TCR comes from a young woman who had recovered from COVID-19. Source material: PBMCs or T cells enriched from blood (not recorded which). The CDR3 coding sequence is TGTGCCAGCGGACCCGGGGGGGGCACAGATACGCAGTATTTT. It yields the protein CASGPGGGTDTQYF.